The entry that follows covers one T cell receptor beta chain sequence. The antigen is unknown. Each TCR library used around 540 ng of total RNA and a linear amplification protocol. Original data processing: From a few healthy donors, just under 80,000 rearranged TCR alpha transcripts were sequenced. TCRdb passed the reads through MiXCR, listing each CDR3 protein once. The V and J calls were not made by the authors but by TCRdb's processing. The table lists roughly 200,000 distinct CDR3 sequences, around 74% of them singletons. The data belong to a study of healthy donors' naive CD4 and CD8 T cells. General study results and limits: Possible naive T cell homeostatic proliferation bias remained unaddressed.

The V end lost 1 base, the J end lost 7 bases, and 16 bases lay between the germline ends. This CDR3 contains 14 residues. Germline assignment: CDR1 SQVTM and CDR2 ANQGSEA. The receptor was isolated from a pool of human donors in good health; the sample pools cells from several healthy donors. The chain recombines TRBV29-1 with TRBJ2-5; TRBD1 is a possible D gene (6 bases). The specimen sequenced was naive CD4+ and CD8+ T cells sorted from blood, pooled from several donors. The CDR3 nucleotides read TGCAGCGTTGAAGGGGACAAATACCCGGGGACCCAGTACTTC. Its protein product is CSVEGDKYPGTQYF.